This TCR beta chain derives from a study of blood T cell repertoires in COVID-19. About the study: PBMCs, B-cell-depleted T cells, or T cells were the source of the cDNA or gDNA that made up the material.

The CDR3 consists of 16 residues. V was trimmed by 1 base and J by 0 bases, leaving 10 bases between them. Per the germline V gene, CDR1 is SGHTA and CDR2 is FQGNSA. Only in-frame clones appear in the TCRdb table, and some are missing; sequencing was by immunoSEQ multiplex PCR. Here the sample spans under 200,000 clones, more than 65% being singletons. Participants were aged about 18 to 95 years, lived in 25 or so US areas, and enrolled virtually. The V call is TRBV7-2, the J call TRBJ1-3; no clear D. The sequencing sample was made of PBMCs or T cells enriched from blood (not recorded which). The sequence was collected from a man in his fifties or sixties who had recovered from COVID-19. The CDR3 loop is CASSLVVHNSGNTIYF. As DNA, the CDR3 is TGTGCCAGCAGCTTAGTGGTACACAACTCTGGAAACACCATATATTTT.